The rows below give T cell receptor beta chains drawn from one sample of a study of CD4+ T cells in melanoma. Clones were read by immunoSEQ multiplex PCR, and TCRdb kept only the in-frame ones, dropping some. The table lists more than 4,500 clones, around 68% of them singletons, with approximately 24% in the top ten. Sequences were obtained from cells from a culture (not recorded whether cultured in vitro). All receptors derive from a human donor with melanoma. CDR3s leave out the opening cysteine and the closing phenylalanine or tryptophan. Fields, in order: J gene, V gene, clone size, CDR3 protein. A row's size may be missing; if present it is once, few, many or a size class.

TRBJ1-6 TRBV19 NA ASSMVMSSYNSPLH
TRBJ1-2 TRBV9 NA ASSGYRTAGKYYGYT
TRBJ2-5 TRBV14 NA ASSQDAGGGPQETQY
TRBJ2-7 TRBV4-2 medium-sized ASSQDWGQGGIEQY
TRBJ2-1 TRBV6-5 NA ASSYGRNNEQF
TRBJ1-1 TRBV7-9 medium-sized ASSLWEIMNTEAF
TRBJ2-5 TRBV7-9 few ASSPKSRLETQY
TRBJ2-1 TRBV7-6 NA ASSLDPPSSYNEQF
TRBJ2-1 TRBV6-6 NA ASSLAGVYNEQF
TRBJ2-1 TRBV11-2 NA ASSFSAGGEQF
TRBJ2-5 TRBV7-9 NA ASSFDREEPQETQY
TRBJ2-7 TRBV7-2 NA ASSFWSSYEQY
TRBJ2-1 TRBV6-5 NA ATQGNEQF
TRBJ2-7 TRBV7-9 NA ASSPYPGTGYEQY
TRBJ2-3 TRBV5-4 once ASSLVAGAGTDTQY
TRBJ2-3 TRBV9 NA ASSLFSGGARADTQY
TRBJ2-2 TRBV19 few ASELLAHTGELF
TRBJ1-2 TRBV19 NA ASSIVNWGAEGYT
TRBJ2-3 TRBV19 NA ASSTSGQPTDTQY
TRBJ1-6 TRBV30 NA AWRNSGTGVSH
TRBJ2-7 TRBV5-8 NA ASRPTSFYEQY
TRBJ1-3 TRBV14 few ASSQEGAFGNTIY
TRBJ2-5 TRBV7-9 NA ASNARAEQGRKQETQY
TRBJ1-3 TRBV6-2/TRBV6-3 NA ASSLGQGLY
TRBJ2-7 TRBV21-1 NA ASTLKVRVGEQY
TRBJ2-5 TRBV18 once ASSPPTVQRETQY
TRBJ1-1 TRBV2 NA ASRAGGPSTEAF
TRBJ2-3 TRBV19 NA ASRLQDLYTDTQY
TRBJ1-1 TRBV27 NA ASSLSWNTEAF
TRBJ2-3 TRBV11-3 medium-sized ASSGRTEPDTQY
TRBJ2-7 TRBV6-2/TRBV6-3 NA ASSYQLGAYEQY
TRBJ2-5 TRBV3-1/TRBV3-2 NA ASTYAGGKETQY
TRBJ1-1 TRBV5-1 NA ASNPGTGVTEAF
TRBJ2-7 TRBV10-3 NA AISESQASGGYDRYEQY
TRBJ1-4 TRBV2 NA ASLGWGENEKLF
TRBJ2-7 TRBV5-1 NA ASSSYGTDSYEQY
TRBJ1-6 TRBV4-1 NA ASSHRTENSPLH
TRBJ1-1 TRBV27 NA ASSFGQGGTEAF
TRBJ2-2 TRBV29-1 NA SGYRGGELF
TRBJ1-5 TRBV6-5 NA ASRTGHNQPQH
TRBJ2-7 TRBV5-1 NA ASSLQGSYEQY